One sample yielded the 5 T cell receptor beta chains listed below, sequenced in a study of T-cell reconstitution after alpha-beta-depleted transplantation in children. TCRbeta library construction was performed incorporating unique molecular identifiers. In TCRdb, the PCR reads were re-called with MiXCR into one record per CDR3 protein. In the table there are 170,000 or so distinct CDR3 sequences, over 5.5% of which are singletons. The sequenced sample was PBMCs from the stem cell graft donor, obtained from the stem cell graft. The receptors come from a human donor who donated a stem cell graft to a child with Wiskott-Aldrich syndrome.

This clonotype showed up many times. The gene calls are TRBV5-1 and TRBJ1-2, with D unresolved. Trimming pared 4 bases from V and 3 bases from J, leaving 19 bases between. Per the germline V gene, CDR1 is SGHRS and CDR2 is YFSETQ. The CDR3 has 16 residues. This CDR3 reads CASSRDNPGSDYGYTF. The CDR3 region has the DNA TGCGCCAGCAGCCGTGATAACCCCGGGTCGGACTATGGCTACACCTTC.

This clonotype was observed many times. This chain uses TRBV6-1 with TRBJ2-5; 7 bases agree with TRBD2. The V gene's germline CDR1 is MNHNS and CDR2 SASEGT. This CDR3 region has 15 residues. The V segment lost 6 bases and the J segment 0 bases; nucleotides outside the gene matches: 7. CDR3 residues: CASRAGYTYQETQYF. CDR3 nucleotides: TGTGCCAGCAGAGCGGGGTATACGTACCAAGAGACCCAGTACTTC.

Many counts were recorded for this clonotype. CDR3 protein: CASSGTRINEQYF. CDR3 coding DNA: TGTGCCAGCAGCGGGACTAGAATTAACGAGCAGTACTTC. The chain links TRBV6-1 to TRBJ2-7, with 8 bases matching TRBD2. V dropped 6 bases and J dropped 5; count of bases not matched to a gene: 6. Germline CDR1 is MNHNS and CDR2 is SASEGT. The CDR3 sequence is 13 residues long.

This clonotype was detected many times. The gene calls are TRBV12-3 or TRBV12-4 and TRBJ2-7, with D hard to call. CDR3 length: 12 amino acids. V dropped 2 bases and J dropped 4 bases, with 6 bases sitting between them. CDR3 in DNA: TGTGCCAGCAGTTTAACTCGATACGAGCAGTACTTC. Residues: CASSLTRYEQYF.

V usage is TRBV5-3 and J usage is TRBJ2-4, with 8 bases that match TRBD1. TRBV5-3 is sorted into the ORF group, with uncertain function. CDR3 length: 15 amino acids. V trimming: 4 bases; J trimming: 0 bases; junction bases outside the gene matches: 3. DNA for the CDR3: TGTGCCAGAAGCCAGGGACAGGTAGCCAAAAACATTCAGTACTTC. Encoded protein: CARSQGQVAKNIQYF.